The 7 T cell receptor gamma chains below come from one sample, sequenced in a study of gamma-delta T cells after stem cell transplantation. TCRdb reprocessed the RT-PCR reads using CATT. The sample has about 5,000 gamma-chain clones, 15% to 25% seen once. Sample: gamma-delta T cells. These receptors were obtained from a human donor. It is not recorded whose cells these are; they may come from a transplant donor.

This clone was recorded a few times. This rearrangement joins TRGV5 to TRGJP1. Germline V gene data show CDR1 as VINAFY and CDR2 as YDVSNSKD. The CDR3 spans 16 residues. V was pared by 0 bases and J by 0 bases, with 4 bases of the junction left unmatched. CDR3 sequence reads: CATWDRQNTTGWFKIF. In nucleotides, the CDR3 is TGTGCCACCTGGGACAGGCAGAATACCACTGGTTGGTTCAAGATATTT.

The chain carries TRGV9 and TRGJ1 or TRGJ2. This CDR3 has 14 residues. Germline loops: CDR1 GITISATS, CDR2 ISYDGTV (reference sequence). J was trimmed by 4 bases and V by 0 bases; bases with no gene match: 6. The CDR3 bases are TGTGCCTTGTGGGAGGTGCGGAAATATTATAAGAAACTCTTT. The encoded protein is CALWEVRKYYKKLF.

Note on this clone: With only one base between it and a far larger clone, this is likely a read error. The sample has other DNA sequences that encode this CDR3 too. The V gene is TRGV9, the J gene TRGJP. Germline CDR1 is GITISATS and CDR2 is ISYDGTV (reference sequence). The CDR3 extends over 16 amino acids. Written as DNA, the CDR3 is TGCGCCTTGTGGGAGGTGCAAGAGTTGGGCAAAAAAATCAAGGTATTT. Encoded protein: CALWEVQELGKKIKVF.

A few counts support this clone. This chain uses TRGV3 with TRGJ1 or TRGJ2. The CDR3 loop spans 16 amino acids. The J segment lost 0 bases and the V segment lost 0 bases, leaving 8 bases of the junction unmatched. The V gene's germline CDR1 is VTNTFY and CDR2 YDVSTARD (reference sequence). CDR3: CATWDRPILNYYKKLF. The CDR3 DNA follows: TGTGCCACCTGGGACAGGCCGATTTTGAATTATTATAAGAAACTCTTT.

The rearrangement joins TRGV3 to TRGJ1 or TRGJ2. This CDR3 has 13 amino acids. CDR1 is VTNTFY and CDR2 is YDVSTARD in the germline V gene (reference sequence). J gave up 2 bases and V 5 bases, and 6 bases lay outside the gene matches. The CDR3 region has the DNA TGTGCCACCTGGGGCGGATATTATTATAAGAAACTCTTT. Its protein is CATWGGYYYKKLF.

Points on this clone: The same CDR3 is also encoded by other DNA sequences in this sample. The V and J genes are TRGV9 and TRGJP. The CDR3 spans 14 residues. Germline CDR1 and CDR2: GITISATS and ISYDGTV (reference sequence). The V and J ends lost 2 bases and 8 bases, in that order; junction bases with no gene match: 0. Written as DNA, the CDR3 is TGTGCCTTGTGGGAGGAGTTGGGCAAAAAAATCAAGGTATTT. Protein sequence: CALWEELGKKIKVF.

This chain joins TRGV8 and TRGJ1 or TRGJ2. This CDR3 comprises 14 residues. Per the germline V gene, CDR1 is VENAVY and CDR2 is YDSYNSRV. The ends lost 0 bases at V and 2 bases at J; junction bases unmatched: 4. DNA for the CDR3: TGTGCCACCTGGGATAGGCCCTATTATTATAAGAAACTCTTT. Translated, it gives CATWDRPYYYKKLF.